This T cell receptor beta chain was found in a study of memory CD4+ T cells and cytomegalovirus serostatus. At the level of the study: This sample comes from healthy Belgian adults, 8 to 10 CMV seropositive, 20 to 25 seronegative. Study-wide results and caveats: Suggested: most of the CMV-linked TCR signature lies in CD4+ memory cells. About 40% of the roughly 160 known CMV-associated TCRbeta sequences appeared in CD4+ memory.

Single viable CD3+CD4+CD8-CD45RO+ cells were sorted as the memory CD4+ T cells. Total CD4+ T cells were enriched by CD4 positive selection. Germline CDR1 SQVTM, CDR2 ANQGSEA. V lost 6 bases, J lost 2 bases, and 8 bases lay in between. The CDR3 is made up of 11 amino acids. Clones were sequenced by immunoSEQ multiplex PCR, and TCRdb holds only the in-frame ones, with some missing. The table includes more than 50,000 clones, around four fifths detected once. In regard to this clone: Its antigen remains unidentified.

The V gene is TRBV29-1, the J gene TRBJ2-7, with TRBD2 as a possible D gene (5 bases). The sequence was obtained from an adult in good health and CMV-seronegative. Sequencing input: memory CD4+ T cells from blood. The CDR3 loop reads CSVSGAYEQYF. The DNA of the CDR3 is TGCAGCGTGAGCGGCGCCTACGAGCAGTACTTC.